A selection of T cell receptor beta chains follows, all from one sample in a study of graft-versus-host responses after intestinal transplantation. The table came from immunoSEQ multiplex PCR; TCRdb's copy has only in-frame clones and leaves some out. The sample holds approximately 88,000 clones, approximately 94% seen once. What these receptors recognize is not known. The input for sequencing was unstimulated CD4+ T cells sorted from spleen or lymph node cells, taken before transplant. All receptors derive from a human donor who was the organ donor for an intestinal transplant. CDR3s include the opening cysteine and the closing phenylalanine or tryptophan. The order of the fields is D gene, V gene, CDR3 length, clone size, J gene, CDR3 protein, CDR3 DNA. D genes are given only for firm matches. A clone size is listed for some rows: how often the clone was seen (once, few, many), or a class if it is expanded.

NA	TRBV2	15	NA	TRBJ1-4	CASSLEAATNEKLFF	TGTGCCAGCAGCTTGGAGGCTGCAACTAATGAAAAACTGTTTTTT
NA	TRBV6-5	15	NA	TRBJ1-3	CASSYRGGSGNTIYF	TGTGCCAGCAGTTATAGGGGAGGCTCTGGAAACACCATATATTTT
TRBD1	TRBV28	14	NA	TRBJ1-5	CASRPGQGVQPQHF	TGTGCCAGCAGGCCGGGACAGGGGGTTCAGCCCCAGCATTTT
NA	TRBV11-2	15	NA	TRBJ2-5	CASRTGTSGIETQYF	TGTGCCAGCAGGACCGGGACCTCGGGGATAGAGACCCAGTACTTC
NA	TRBV5-6	14	NA	TRBJ2-5	CASSLDRVTETQYF	TGTGCCAGCAGCTTGGACAGGGTGACGGAGACCCAGTACTTC
NA	TRBV28	12	NA	TRBJ1-1	CASSDTNTEAFF	TGTGCCAGCAGCGATACAAACACTGAAGCTTTCTTT
NA	TRBV10-3	14	few	TRBJ2-7	CAISPETGSYEQYF	TGTGCCATCAGCCCAGAGACGGGTTCCTACGAGCAGTACTTC
TRBD1	TRBV30	16	NA	TRBJ2-1	CAWREAGTGVYNEQFF	TGTGCCTGGAGGGAAGCCGGGACAGGGGTCTACAATGAGCAGTTCTTC
TRBD1	TRBV28	15	NA	TRBJ1-2	CASSLGGQGNYGYTF	TGTGCCAGCAGTTTGGGAGGACAGGGGAACTATGGCTACACCTTC
NA	TRBV14	15	NA	TRBJ2-3	CASSQRLAGTDTQYF	TGTGCCAGCAGCCAAAGGCTAGCCGGCACAGATACGCAGTATTTT
NA	TRBV11-2	14	NA	TRBJ1-4	CASSGYRGGEKLFF	TGTGCCAGCAGCGGGTACCGGGGGGGTGAAAAACTGTTTTTT
NA	TRBV6-5	15	once	TRBJ2-7	CASSTRRPGSYEQYF	TGTGCCAGCAGTACCCGAAGGCCCGGCTCCTACGAGCAGTACTTC
TRBD1	TRBV7-3	14	NA	TRBJ2-5	CASSSTGGAETQYF	TGTGCCAGCAGCTCCACAGGGGGCGCGGAGACCCAGTACTTC
TRBD2	TRBV19	13	NA	TRBJ2-1	CATRLAGGSEQFF	TGTGCCACCAGACTAGCGGGGGGGTCTGAGCAGTTCTTC
TRBD1	TRBV25-1	14	NA	TRBJ1-2	CASSVLGQGFGYTF	TGTGCCAGCAGTGTTTTGGGACAGGGTTTCGGCTACACCTTC
TRBD2	TRBV15	16	NA	TRBJ2-1	CATSGGLAGGYNEQFF	TGTGCCACCAGCGGCGGACTAGCGGGGGGGTACAATGAGCAGTTCTTC
NA	TRBV6-4	13	NA	TRBJ1-1	CASRTRPNTEAFF	TGTGCCAGCCGGACGCGACCGAACACTGAAGCTTTCTTT
NA	TRBV6-5	14	NA	TRBJ2-2	CASSKTANTGELFF	TGTGCCAGCAGTAAAACAGCGAACACCGGGGAGCTGTTTTTT
NA	TRBV4-2	13	NA	TRBJ2-2	CASSQGQNGELFF	TGTGCCAGCAGCCAGGGTCAGAACGGGGAGCTGTTTTTT
NA	TRBV20-1	9	NA	TRBJ2-5	CSARETQYF	TGCAGTGCGAGAGAGACCCAGTACTTC
TRBD1	TRBV30	15	NA	TRBJ2-5	CAWSPPGQGKETQYF	TGTGCCTGGAGTCCACCCGGACAGGGGAAAGAGACCCAGTACTTC
TRBD1	TRBV25-1	13	NA	TRBJ1-1	CASAGTGGTEAFF	TGTGCCAGCGCTGGGACAGGGGGCACTGAAGCTTTCTTT
NA	TRBV19	13	NA	TRBJ1-5	CASSITVNQPQHF	TGTGCCAGTAGTATCACAGTCAATCAGCCCCAGCATTTT
TRBD2	TRBV18	15	NA	TRBJ2-1	CASSSLAGGLNEQFF	TGTGCCAGCTCATCTCTAGCGGGGGGGCTAAATGAGCAGTTCTTC
TRBD2	TRBV5-4	16	NA	TRBJ2-2	CASSLDTSGNTGELFF	TGTGCCAGCAGCTTGGATACTAGCGGAAACACCGGGGAGCTGTTTTTT
NA	TRBV5-4	16	NA	TRBJ1-4	CASSLGGAGSNEKLFF	TGTGCCAGCAGCCTGGGGGGGGCGGGGTCTAATGAAAAACTGTTTTTT
NA	TRBV15	14	NA	TRBJ2-7	CATSRDGDWSEQYF	TGTGCCACCAGCAGAGACGGGGACTGGTCCGAGCAGTACTTC
TRBD1	TRBV5-4	18	NA	TRBJ2-7	CASSSPGQGARGMGEQYF	TGTGCCAGCAGCTCCCCGGGACAGGGGGCCCGAGGGATGGGCGAGCAGTACTTC
NA	TRBV14	13	NA	TRBJ2-5	CASSQGPGETQYF	TGTGCCAGCAGCCAAGGGCCAGGGGAGACCCAGTACTTC
NA	TRBV6-6	13	NA	TRBJ1-1	CAAADRQDTEAFF	TGTGCCGCCGCCGACCGACAGGACACTGAAGCTTTCTTT
NA	TRBV4-3	18	NA	TRBJ2-1	CASSQDPPPLARYNEQFF	TGCGCCAGCAGCCAAGATCCGCCGCCACTCGCGAGGTACAATGAGCAGTTCTTC
NA	TRBV12-5	16	NA	TRBJ1-6	CASGLGTRWGGSPLHF	TGTGCTAGTGGTTTGGGGACGCGATGGGGAGGTTCACCCCTCCACTTT
NA	TRBV9	13	NA	TRBJ1-5	CASSVGSQGPQHF	TGTGCCAGCAGCGTAGGCTCCCAGGGCCCCCAGCATTTT
NA	TRBV7-2	15	NA	TRBJ2-3	CASSLFSSISDTQYF	TGTGCCAGCAGCTTATTTTCGTCTATTTCAGATACGCAGTATTTT
NA	TRBV13	13	NA	TRBJ1-1	CASSLRESAEAFF	TGTGCCAGCAGCTTAAGGGAGTCGGCTGAAGCTTTCTTT
TRBD1	TRBV7-9	15	NA	TRBJ1-4	CASSLDGTVSEKLFF	TGTGCCAGCAGCTTAGACGGGACAGTTTCGGAAAAACTGTTTTTT
NA	TRBV6-1	14	NA	TRBJ1-2	CASSEVRTDYGYTF	TGTGCCAGCAGTGAAGTGAGGACAGACTATGGCTACACCTTC
NA	TRBV13	16	NA	TRBJ2-7	CASSLGRTGTSYEQYF	TGTGCCAGCAGCTTAGGCCGTACAGGGACGTCCTACGAGCAGTACTTC
TRBD1	TRBV19	15	once	TRBJ2-3	CASRGDRGRRDTQYF	TGTGCCAGTAGGGGGGACAGGGGACGAAGAGATACGCAGTATTTT
NA	TRBV5-1	16	NA	TRBJ2-3	CASSVTTTGGTDTQYF	TGCGCCAGCAGCGTCACCACGACAGGTGGCACAGATACGCAGTATTTT
TRBD2	TRBV5-6	15	NA	TRBJ2-7	CASSLLAGEPYEQYF	TGTGCCAGCAGCTTGTTAGCGGGTGAACCCTACGAGCAGTACTTC
NA	TRBV28	14	NA	TRBJ2-7	CASSRIGGSYEQYF	TGTGCCAGCAGTCGTATAGGGGGGTCCTACGAGCAGTACTTC
TRBD2	TRBV2	18	NA	TRBJ2-7	CASMSVFRVRTSPHEQYF	TGTGCCAGCATGAGCGTTTTCAGGGTTAGGACTAGCCCCCACGAGCAGTACTTC
NA	TRBV2	14	NA	TRBJ1-6	CASSETAYNSPLHF	TGTGCCAGCAGTGAAACAGCCTATAATTCACCCCTCCACTTT
TRBD1	TRBV11-2	13	once	TRBJ1-2	CASSLGQGRGYTF	TGTGCCAGCAGCTTAGGACAGGGTAGGGGCTACACCTTC
NA	TRBV23-1	14	once	TRBJ1-1	CASSRGTTNTEAFF	TGCGCCAGCAGTCGGGGGACTACGAACACTGAAGCTTTCTTT